This TCR beta chain was sequenced for a study of blood T cell repertoires in COVID-19 (dated by TCRdb to the early 2020s). With regard to the full study: Samples covering the acute and convalescent phases of COVID-19 were provided by collaborators in the United States, Italy and Spain. Subjects who had been exposed to COVID-19, were actively infected with it, or had recovered from it provided the deeply sampled blood TCRbeta repertoires that made up the dataset. Where available, HLA class I and class II types were obtained from metadata supplied by the sample provider rather than from assay-based typing. The samples were drawn from two sources: the first 160 participants of the ongoing ImmuneRACE study, and 1,200 or so subjects contributed by 6 global collaborators. The material from the prospective study consisted of cDNA or gDNA derived from T cells, B-cell-depleted T cells, or PBMCs. The repertoires were released in a freely available public database meant as a resource for research on the immune response to SARS-CoV-2. A de-identified subject ID, COVID-19 status, age in years and sex were almost always included in the sample metadata.

At one collaborating source in Seattle, patients were enrolled during active infection and were followed longitudinally through the course of disease. The collaborating institutions used their own protocols to collect whole blood in K2EDTA tubes. Collaborator samples were shipped for TCRbeta analysis as frozen whole blood, isolated PBMCs, or DNA extracted from either sample type. V drops 8 bases and J drops 5 bases, leaving 13 bases in between. The germline V gene supplies CDR1 SNHLY and CDR2 FYNNEI. Taken from cysteine to phenylalanine, the CDR3 has 13 residues. The retained sequence is limited to the CDR3, 39 bases, with the frame set at the first base. General findings and caveats noted by the study authors: How much clinical and demographic metadata was included differed by source and by participant, and the metadata was provided uncurated.

A remark on this clone: The antigen it recognizes is unknown. No base quality information exists; no much larger clone differs at one position.

TCRbeta CDR3 regions were amplified from genomic DNA by means of the immunoSEQ Assay, a bias-controlled multiplex PCR. The paper's data handling went like this. Nucleated cell counts per sample were estimated from amplification of reference gene primers within the assay. To quantify the absolute abundance of each unique TCRbeta CDR3 rearrangement, sequence reads were collapsed and filtered. For each sample, productive Simpson clonality was calculated as the square root of Simpson's diversity index over productive rearrangements. What TCRdb holds here is the immuneACCESS table cut down to in-frame rearrangements. Part of the clones is not present; checked against another copy, under half of the missing clones reflect an unresolved V gene, and the others are unexplained. V and J calls and clone size are given by that table; D and trimming were obtained from the DNA. The sample has over 45,000 clones on record, 80% to 90% of them singletons. The ten largest clones add up to roughly 45% of the sample.

In this chain, TRBV2 is recombined with TRBJ2-1; the D gene is perhaps TRBD1, on 5 matching bases. The sample was peripheral blood. This receptor was obtained from a woman aged 55-69 years with COVID-19, enrolled during active disease. The CDR3 protein: CASFRDGHNEQFF. The nucleotide sequence is given as TGTGCCAGCTTCAGGGATGGACACAATGAGCAGTTCTTC.